The present T cell receptor beta chain was sequenced within a study of cytomegalovirus exposure and HLA in healthy donors. Study results and caveats: Likely technical artifact: a cluster of highly shared sequence variants. An Asian-associated ancestry cluster reportedly showed fewer N-insertions than the approximately 650-donor mean in a later analysis.

Germline V CDR1 and CDR2: SEHNR, FQNEAQ (reference sequence). The CDR3 is made up of 15 amino acids. V was clipped by 6 bases and J by 2 bases, with 11 bases between them. The primer mix had 60 Vbeta and 13 Jbeta primers. Original processing methods: Later analysis identified roughly 82 million unique TCR beta chains, about 12 million shared. Clones were read by immunoSEQ multiplex PCR, and TCRdb kept only the in-frame ones, dropping some. That table is the source of V, J and clone size, and D and trimming were worked out from the DNA. The table shows some 130,000 clones, with 66% occurring only once. This clone was recorded a few times. The antigen remains unidentified.

The sample consisted of PBMCs. V usage is TRBV7-9 and J usage is TRBJ2-6, with D maybe TRBD1 (6 bases). This TCR was sampled from a human donor in good health. DNA of the CDR3: TGTGCCAGCAGGCCCAACAGGGCTGGGGCCAACGTCCTGACTTTC. It is translated as CASRPNRAGANVLTF.